The 5 T cell receptor beta chains presented below share a single source sample, sequenced in a study of T cells after posttransplantation cyclophosphamide. Treatment was busulfan-fludarabine conditioning, a marrow graft, and cyclophosphamide on days +3 and +4. Using immunoSEQ multiplex PCR, the repertoire was profiled, and TCRdb retains in-frame clones only, with some absent. The sample includes tens of thousands of clones, about nine tenths of them seen just once. Material: PBMCs, obtained roughly 59 days after allogeneic stem cell transplant with posttransplant cyclophosphamide. The source of these receptors is a male patient aged 60-70 years who received an allogeneic stem cell transplant from a related donor and was CMV-positive. Some T cells may have come from the graft donor.

The rearrangement joins TRBV7-9 to TRBJ2-7; tentatively, D is TRBD1 (7 bases). V shed 4 bases and J shed 3 bases, with 13 bases lying between them. Germline loops: CDR1 SEHNR, CDR2 FQNEAQ (reference sequence). There are 14 residues in the CDR3. CDR3 DNA: TGTGCCAGCAGCTCCTATCAGGGGGGCTACGAGCAGTACTTC. Translation: CASSSYQGGYEQYF. Supplemented by reference TRBV7-9 and TRBJ2-7, the full variable domain reads DTGVSQNPRHKITKRGQNVTFRCDPISEHNRLYWYRQTLGQGPEFLTYFQNEAQLEKSRLLSDRFSAERPKGSFSTLEIQRTEQGDSAMYLCASSSYQGGYEQYFGPGTRLTVT.

V is TRBV5-1 and J is TRBJ2-3, with 7 bases matching TRBD2. CDR1 SGHRS and CDR2 YFSETQ come from the germline V gene. V gave up 4 bases and J gave up 3 bases; unmatched junction bases: 8. The CDR3 covers 15 residues. The CDR3 spells CASSPGGLITDTQYF. The CDR3 DNA reads as TGCGCCAGCAGCCCCGGGGGGTTAATTACAGATACGCAGTATTTT. The variable domain in full, with the rest retrieved from reference TRBV5-1 and TRBJ2-3, is KAGVTQTPRYLIKTRGQQVTLSCSPISGHRSVSWYQQTPGQGLQFLFEYFSETQRNKGNFPGRFSGRQFSNSRSEMNVSTLELGDSALYLCASSPGGLITDTQYFGPGTRLTVL.

The V call is TRBV5-4, the J call TRBJ2-2; D is perhaps TRBD1 (6 bases). Trimming pared 1 base from V and 6 bases from J, leaving 19 bases between. The CDR3 spans 17 residues. The V gene's germline CDR1 is SGHNT and CDR2 YYREEE (reference sequence). The CDR3 nucleotides are TGTGCCAGCAGCTTGTTGGGTCAGGGGATCCTTTCCGGGGAGCTGTTTTTT. Its translation is CASSLLGQGILSGELFF.

The chain uses TRBV7-9 and TRBJ2-2; the match to TRBD2 covers 9 bases. V shed 5 bases and J 6 bases; nucleotides not matched to a gene: 7. Germline V gene sequence: CDR1 SEHNR, CDR2 FQNEAQ (reference sequence). The CDR3 contains 15 residues. The CDR3 coding sequence is TGTGCCAGCAGCCCCTCTGCGGGGGGGGCCGGGGAGCTGTTTTTT. Translation gives CASSPSAGGAGELFF.

A single count supports this clone. The chain combines TRBV5-8 with TRBJ2-2, with D perhaps TRBD1 (6 bases). The CDR3 is 17 residues long. V was clipped by 4 bases and J by 1 base, with 17 bases between them. Germline assignment: CDR1 SGHTS and CDR2 YDEGEE. This CDR3 is CASSLTTGSMNTGELFF. The CDR3 nucleotides read TGTGCCAGCAGCCTCACGACAGGATCGATGAACACCGGGGAGCTGTTTTTT.